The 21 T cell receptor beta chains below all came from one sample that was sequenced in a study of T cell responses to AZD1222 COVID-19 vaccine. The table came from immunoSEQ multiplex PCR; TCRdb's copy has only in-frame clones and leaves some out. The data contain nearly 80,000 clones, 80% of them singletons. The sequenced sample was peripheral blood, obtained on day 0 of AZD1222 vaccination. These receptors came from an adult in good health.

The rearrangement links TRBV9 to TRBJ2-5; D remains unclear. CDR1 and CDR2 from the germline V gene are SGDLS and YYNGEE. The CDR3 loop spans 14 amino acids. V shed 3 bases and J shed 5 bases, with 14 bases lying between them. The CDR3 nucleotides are TGTGCCAGCAGCGCTCGACCCGGACGGGAGACCCAGTACTTC. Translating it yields CASSARPGRETQYF.

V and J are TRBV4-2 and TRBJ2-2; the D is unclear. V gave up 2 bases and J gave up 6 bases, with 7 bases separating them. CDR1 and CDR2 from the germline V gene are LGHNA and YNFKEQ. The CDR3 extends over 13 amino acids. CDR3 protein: CASSQPLAGELFF. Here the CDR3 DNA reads TGTGCCAGCAGCCAACCGCTGGCCGGGGAGCTGTTTTTT.

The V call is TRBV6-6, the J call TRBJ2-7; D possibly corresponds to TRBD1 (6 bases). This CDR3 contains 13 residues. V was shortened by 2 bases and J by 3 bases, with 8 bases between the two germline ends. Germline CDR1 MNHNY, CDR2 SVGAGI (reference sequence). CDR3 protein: CASSYDRNYEQYF. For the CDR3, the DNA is TGTGCCAGCAGTTACGACAGGAACTACGAGCAGTACTTC.

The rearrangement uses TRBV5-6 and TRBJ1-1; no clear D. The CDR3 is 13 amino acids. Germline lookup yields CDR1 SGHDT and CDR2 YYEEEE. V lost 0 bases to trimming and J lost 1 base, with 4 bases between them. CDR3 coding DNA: TGTGCCAGCAGCTTGGATCCGAACACTGAAGCTTTCTTT. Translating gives CASSLDPNTEAFF. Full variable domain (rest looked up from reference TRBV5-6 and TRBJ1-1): DAGVTQSPTHLIKTRGQQVTLRCSPKSGHDTVSWYQQALGQGPQFIFQYYEEEERQRGNFPDRFSGHQFPNYSSELNVNALLLGDSALYLCASSLDPNTEAFFGQGTRLTVV.

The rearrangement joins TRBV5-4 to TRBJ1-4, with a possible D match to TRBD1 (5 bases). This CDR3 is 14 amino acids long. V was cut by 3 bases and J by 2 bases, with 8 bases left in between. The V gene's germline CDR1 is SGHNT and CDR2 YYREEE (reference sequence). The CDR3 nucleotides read TGTGCCAGCAGCTCGACAGCCACTAATGAAAAACTGTTTTTT. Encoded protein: CASSSTATNEKLFF.

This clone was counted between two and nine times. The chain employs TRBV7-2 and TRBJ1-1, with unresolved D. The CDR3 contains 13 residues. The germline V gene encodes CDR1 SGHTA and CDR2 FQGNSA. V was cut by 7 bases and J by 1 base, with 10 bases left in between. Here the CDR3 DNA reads TGTGCCAGCACCAATGGAGCGAACACTGAAGCTTTCTTT. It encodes CASTNGANTEAFF.

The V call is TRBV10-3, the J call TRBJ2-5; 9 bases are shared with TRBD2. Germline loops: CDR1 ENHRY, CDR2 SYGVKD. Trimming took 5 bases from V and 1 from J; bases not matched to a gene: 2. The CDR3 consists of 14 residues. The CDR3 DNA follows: TGTGCCATCAGTCTAGCGGGGCCCCAAGAGACCCAGTACTTC. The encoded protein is CAISLAGPQETQYF.

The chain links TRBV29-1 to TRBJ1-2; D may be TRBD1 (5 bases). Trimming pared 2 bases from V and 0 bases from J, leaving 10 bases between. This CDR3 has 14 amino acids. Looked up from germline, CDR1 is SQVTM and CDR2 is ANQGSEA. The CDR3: CSVEKGTTNYGYTF. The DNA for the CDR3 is TGCAGCGTTGAAAAGGGGACTACTAACTATGGCTACACCTTC.

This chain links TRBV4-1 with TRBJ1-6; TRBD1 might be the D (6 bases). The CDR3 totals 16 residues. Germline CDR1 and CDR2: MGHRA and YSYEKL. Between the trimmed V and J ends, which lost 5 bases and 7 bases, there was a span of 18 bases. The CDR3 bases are TGCGCCAGCAGCAAAGTACAGGGACAAGGGAATTCACCCCTCCACTTT. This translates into CASSKVQGQGNSPLHF.

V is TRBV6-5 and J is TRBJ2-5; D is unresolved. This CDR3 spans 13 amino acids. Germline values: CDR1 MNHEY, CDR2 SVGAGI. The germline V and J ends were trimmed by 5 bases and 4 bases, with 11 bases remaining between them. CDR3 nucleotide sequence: TGTGCCAGCAGTAGTAATCGTCGAGAGACCCAGTACTTC. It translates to CASSSNRRETQYF.

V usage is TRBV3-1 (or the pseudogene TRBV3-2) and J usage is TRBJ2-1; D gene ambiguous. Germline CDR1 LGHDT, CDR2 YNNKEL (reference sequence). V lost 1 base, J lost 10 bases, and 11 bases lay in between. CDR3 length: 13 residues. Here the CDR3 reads CASSQGFGREQFF. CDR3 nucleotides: TGTGCCAGCAGCCAAGGGTTTGGGCGCGAGCAGTTCTTC.

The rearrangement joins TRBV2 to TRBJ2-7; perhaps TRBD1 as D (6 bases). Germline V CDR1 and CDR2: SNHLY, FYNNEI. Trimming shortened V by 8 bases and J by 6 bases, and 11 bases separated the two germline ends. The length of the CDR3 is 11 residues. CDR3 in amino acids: CASEQGGEQYF. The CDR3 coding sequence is TGTGCCAGCGAACAGGGTGGCGAGCAGTACTTC.

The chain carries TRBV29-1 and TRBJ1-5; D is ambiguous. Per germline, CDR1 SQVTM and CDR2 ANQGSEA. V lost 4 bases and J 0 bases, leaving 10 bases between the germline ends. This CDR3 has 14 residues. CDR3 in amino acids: CSVALTGSNQPQHF. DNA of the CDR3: TGCAGCGTTGCTTTGACGGGTAGCAATCAGCCCCAGCATTTT.

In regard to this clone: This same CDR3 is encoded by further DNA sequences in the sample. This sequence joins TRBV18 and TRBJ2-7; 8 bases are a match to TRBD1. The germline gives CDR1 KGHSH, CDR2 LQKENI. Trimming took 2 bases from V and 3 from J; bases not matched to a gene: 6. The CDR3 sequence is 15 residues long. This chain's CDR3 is CASSPTQGASYEQYF. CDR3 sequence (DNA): TGTGCCAGCTCACCAACCCAGGGGGCCAGCTACGAGCAGTACTTC.

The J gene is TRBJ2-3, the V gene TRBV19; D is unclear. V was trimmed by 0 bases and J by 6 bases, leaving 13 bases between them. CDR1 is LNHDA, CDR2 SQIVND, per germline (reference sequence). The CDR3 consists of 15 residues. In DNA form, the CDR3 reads TGTGCCAGTAGTATAGAGGGCGTGCAACTGGATACGCAGTATTTT. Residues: CASSIEGVQLDTQYF.

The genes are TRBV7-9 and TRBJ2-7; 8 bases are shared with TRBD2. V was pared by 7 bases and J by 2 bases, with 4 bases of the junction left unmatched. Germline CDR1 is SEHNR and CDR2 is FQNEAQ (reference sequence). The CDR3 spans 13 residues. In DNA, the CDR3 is TGTGCCAGCACCCGGGAGGGCCCCTACGAGCAGTACTTC. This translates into CASTREGPYEQYF.

This CDR3 is CASSRDRNYAYEQYF. As DNA, the CDR3 is TGTGCCAGCAGCCGGGACAGGAATTACGCCTACGAGCAGTACTTC. The chain has TRBV5-4 and TRBJ2-7, with 8 bases matching TRBD1. The CDR3 runs 15 residues. Looked up from germline, CDR1 is SGHNT and CDR2 is YYREEE (reference sequence). After removal of 4 bases from V and 2 bases from J, the junction contained 8 bases not matched to a gene.

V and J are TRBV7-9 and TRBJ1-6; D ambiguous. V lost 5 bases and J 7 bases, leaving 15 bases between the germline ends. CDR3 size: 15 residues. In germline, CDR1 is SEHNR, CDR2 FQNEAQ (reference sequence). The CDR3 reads CASSPPGLRNSPLHF. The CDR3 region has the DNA TGTGCCAGCAGCCCGCCGGGGTTGCGAAATTCACCCCTCCACTTT.

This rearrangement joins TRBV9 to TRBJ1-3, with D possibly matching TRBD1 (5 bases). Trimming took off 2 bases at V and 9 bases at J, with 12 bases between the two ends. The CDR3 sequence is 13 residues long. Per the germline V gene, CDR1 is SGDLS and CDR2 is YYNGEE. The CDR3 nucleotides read TGTGCCAGCAGCGTGCAGGGTTCGGGCACCATATATTTT. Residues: CASSVQGSGTIYF.

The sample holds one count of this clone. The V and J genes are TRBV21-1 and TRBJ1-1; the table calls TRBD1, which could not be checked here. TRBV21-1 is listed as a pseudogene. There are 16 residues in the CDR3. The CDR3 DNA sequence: TGTGCCAGCAGCAAAACAGGGACAGGGTGGTACACTGAAGCTTTCTTT. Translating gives CASSKTGTGWYTEAFF.

CDR3 sequence: CASSFRYQMGEQFF. The CDR3 DNA reads TGTGCCAGCAGTTTCCGGTACCAGATGGGTGAGCAGTTCTTC. The V gene is TRBV28, the J gene TRBJ2-1; no clear D gene. This CDR3 is 14 amino acids long. CDR1 MDHEN and CDR2 SYDVKM come from the germline V gene. Trimming left V 3 bases short and J 9 bases short, with 15 bases between.